This T cell receptor beta chain is drawn from a study of beta chain features in type 1 diabetes. Expressed TCRB transcripts got sequenced, as all isolated RNA was reverse transcribed. Repertoires were generated with immunoSEQ multiplex PCR, while TCRdb's copy carries only in-frame clones and drops some. The profile covers about 400,000 clones, with around 13% appearing a single time and 0.0095% to 0.013% taken by the ten largest. Points on this clone: Antigen unknown.

Study-level findings and limits: Within each of all four CD4+ subsets, Type 1 diabetes patients had TCRB CDR3s that were moderately but significantly shorter.

This CDR3 has 14 amino acids. Germline CDR1 SGHAT, CDR2 FQNNGV. The V end lost 0 bases, the J end lost 7 bases, and 11 bases lay between the germline ends. The source is a woman between 18 and 29 years old with type 1 diabetes. The sequenced sample consisted of naive CD4+ T cells from blood. The chain links TRBV11-2 to TRBJ2-3; D remains ambiguous. This CDR3 is CASSLDRQSNTQYF. The CDR3, as DNA: TGTGCCAGCAGCTTAGATCGCCAGTCGAATACGCAGTATTTT.